The next 18 T cell receptor beta chains were all read from a single sample in a study of T cells after posttransplantation cyclophosphamide (dated by TCRdb to the mid-2010s). Naive T cells were defined as viable CD3+CD4+ or CD3+CD8+ cells that were CCR7+CD45RA+CD45RO-CD95-CD27+CD28+. Library preparation was by the immunoSEQ multiplex PCR assay. TCRdb took this table from immuneACCESS and kept in-frame rearrangements with V and J called. Such tables lack part of the clones; where checked against another copy, unresolved V genes explain under half of the gap, and the rest is unexplained. A total of fewer than 25,000 clones appear in this sample, 97% of them only once. The ten largest clones add up to roughly 0.15% of the sample. Sequencing was carried out using naive CD4+ T cells sorted from PBMCs. The source is a man in his forties or fifties in good health, CMV-negative, and a related stem cell transplant donor.

This chain links TRBV7-2 with TRBJ1-1; D not resolved. The V and J ends lost 4 bases and 1 base respectively, with 10 bases between them. CDR3 size: 14 residues. From germline, CDR1 is SGHTA and CDR2 FQGNSA. The CDR3 loop is CASSSNSGNTEAFF. For the CDR3, the DNA is TGTGCCAGCAGCTCTAACAGTGGGAACACTGAAGCTTTCTTT. Complete variable domain (other parts from reference TRBV7-2 and TRBJ1-1): GAGVSQSPSNKVTEKGKDVELRCDPISGHTALYWYRQSLGQGLEFLIYFQGNSAPDKSGLPSDRFSAERTGGSVSTLTIQRTQQEDSAVYLCASSSNSGNTEAFFGQGTRLTVV.

The V gene is TRBV19, the J gene TRBJ1-5; 10 positions match TRBD1. Trimming cost V 7 bases and J 0 bases; bases outside gene matches: 12. Germline V gene data show CDR1 as LNHDA and CDR2 as SQIVND (reference sequence). The CDR3 is made up of 18 amino acids. CDR3 nucleotide sequence: TGTGCCAGTACTGGGGACAGGGGCCACCTGTATAGCAATCAGCCCCAGCATTTT. Protein sequence: CASTGDRGHLYSNQPQHF.

This chain uses TRBV21-1 with TRBJ2-7; the tabulated D call, TRBD1, remains unverified against the DNA. TRBV21-1 is labeled a pseudogene. CDR3 size: 15 residues. CDR3 sequence (DNA): TGTGCCAGCAGGCGGGAACGGACAGGACTCTACGAGCAGTACTTC. This translates into CASRRERTGLYEQYF.

The chain joins TRBV19 to TRBJ2-2, with 12 bases fitting TRBD2. Germline loops: CDR1 LNHDA, CDR2 SQIVND (reference sequence). Trimming cost V 4 bases and J 7 bases; bases outside gene matches: 4. This CDR3 has 15 amino acids. CDR3 bases: TGTGCCAGTAGTACACTACTAGCGGGAGGCGGGGAGCTGTTTTTT. This translates into CASSTLLAGGGELFF.

The chain has TRBV7-9 and TRBJ2-7, with 8 bases that match TRBD1. Germline loops: CDR1 SEHNR, CDR2 FQNEAQ (reference sequence). The CDR3 is made up of 15 amino acids. V shed 5 bases, J shed 3 bases, and the junction held 9 bases outside the gene matches. CDR3 nucleotide sequence: TGTGCCAGCAGCCCCGGACAGGGAGTCGGCTACGAGCAGTACTTC. It yields the protein CASSPGQGVGYEQYF.

This clone was counted once. CDR3 DNA sequence: TGTGCCAGCAGACAGGGGGATAGCAATCAGCCCCAGCATTTT. The encoded protein is CASRQGDSNQPQHF. J is TRBJ1-5 and V is TRBV6-6; 8 nucleotides align to TRBD1. The V gene's germline CDR1 is MNHNY and CDR2 SVGAGI (reference sequence). The CDR3 has 14 residues. Losses at the gene ends were 6 bases for V and 0 bases for J; bases not matched to a gene: 1.

The gene calls are TRBV5-4 and TRBJ2-5, with D uncertain. The DNA end favors TRBJ2-7, so the J call may be wrong. CDR1 and CDR2 (germline): SGHNT, YYREEE (reference sequence). The CDR3 contains 13 residues. In DNA, the CDR3 is TGTGCCAGCAGCGGGCTATCCTCCTACGAGCAGTACTTC. Protein product: CASSGLSSYEQYF.

The V call is TRBV18, the J call TRBJ2-5; 7 nucleotides match TRBD1. CDR3 length: 14 residues. Per germline, CDR1 KGHSH and CDR2 LQKENI. The J segment lost 5 bases and the V segment lost 0 bases, leaving 3 bases of the junction unmatched. DNA of the CDR3: TGTGCCAGCTCACCACCCGGACAGGCGGAGACCCAGTACTTC. As protein: CASSPPGQAETQYF.

This clone appeared once. J is TRBJ2-7 and V is TRBV6-5; possible D gene TRBD2, 5 bases. The V gene lost 6 bases and the J gene lost 2 bases, with 14 bases spanning the gap. This CDR3 is 14 amino acids long. Germline V gene sequence: CDR1 MNHEY, CDR2 SVGAGI. The CDR3 loop is CASSSREGTYEQYF. CDR3 in DNA: TGTGCCAGCAGCTCAAGAGAGGGTACCTACGAGCAGTACTTC.

The chain couples TRBV18 to TRBJ1-1, with unresolved D. This CDR3 has 14 residues. V gave up 3 bases and J gave up 1 base, with 9 bases separating them. The germline V gene has CDR1 KGHSH and CDR2 LQKENI. The CDR3 bases are TGTGCCAGCTCACCGAGGGTAGAGAACACTGAAGCTTTCTTT. Protein: CASSPRVENTEAFF.

The V and J genes are TRBV18 and TRBJ1-1; D not resolved. The CDR3 extends over 16 amino acids. The V end was cut by 0 bases, the J end by 0 bases, with 11 bases between. Germline V gene sequence: CDR1 KGHSH, CDR2 LQKENI. CDR3 region: CASSPPLGGMNTEAFF. In DNA form, the CDR3 reads TGTGCCAGCTCACCACCCTTAGGCGGGATGAACACTGAAGCTTTCTTT.

A single count supports this clone. The chain has TRBV19 and TRBJ2-5; TRBD1 is a possible D gene (5 bases). The CDR3 has 14 amino acids. Germline assignment: CDR1 LNHDA and CDR2 SQIVND (reference sequence). Between the trimmed V and J ends, which lost 2 bases and 4 bases, there was a span of 11 bases. The CDR3 loop reads CASSIKQGPETQYF. DNA for the CDR3: TGTGCCAGTAGTATAAAGCAGGGCCCAGAGACCCAGTACTTC. The full variable domain, rest sourced from reference TRBV19 and TRBJ2-5, is DGGITQSPKYLFRKEGQNVTLSCEQNLNHDAMYWYRQDPGQGLRLIYYSQIVNDFQKGDIAEGYSVSREKKESFPLTVTSAQKNPTAFYLCASSIKQGPETQYFGPGTRLLVL.

This sequence joins TRBV5-4 and TRBJ2-7, with TRBD1 identical over 8 bases. Germline V gene data show CDR1 as SGHNT and CDR2 as YYREEE (reference sequence). The CDR3 runs 13 residues. The V segment lost 5 bases and the J segment 3 bases; nucleotides outside the gene matches: 4. CDR3: CASSYRGNYEQYF. The CDR3 coding sequence is TGTGCCAGCAGTTACAGGGGGAACTACGAGCAGTACTTC.

The DNA for the CDR3 is TGTGCCAGCAGCCGAAACGTCTACTCTGGAAACACCATATATTTT. Its protein product is CASSRNVYSGNTIYF. V usage is TRBV14 and J usage is TRBJ1-3; unclear D gene. Germline lookup yields CDR1 SGHDN and CDR2 FVKESK. Trimming cost V 4 bases and J 0 bases, with 10 bases left between them. The CDR3 runs to 15 residues.

Notes on this clone: The junction differs from germline at one of its ends, possibly a read error. The rearrangement joins TRBV7-7 to TRBJ2-5; maybe TRBD1 (6 bases). This CDR3 comprises 16 residues. Looked up from germline, CDR1 is SSHAT and CDR2 is FNYEAQ (reference sequence). CDR3 amino acids: CASSFGGTLGEETQYF. CDR3 DNA sequence: TGTGCTAGCAGCTTTGGGGGCACGCTGGGAGAAGAGACCCAGTACTTC.

The chain joins TRBV5-8 to TRBJ2-1; 8 bases agree with TRBD2. This CDR3 contains 15 residues. V was clipped by 0 bases and J by 7 bases; unmatched bases: 6. Looked up from germline, CDR1 is SGHTS and CDR2 is YDEGEE. The CDR3, as DNA: TGTGCCAGCAGCTTGGTCGTAGCGGGAACAAATGAGCAGTTCTTC. Translation: CASSLVVAGTNEQFF.

This clone was detected only once. The chain combines TRBV5-1 with TRBJ2-3, with D perhaps TRBD2 (6 bases). CDR1 and CDR2 (germline): SGHRS, YFSETQ. Trimming pared 6 bases from V and 0 bases from J, leaving 14 bases between. The CDR3 runs 15 residues. CDR3 DNA: TGCGCCAGCACCCGGTGGGGGACTAGCACAGATACGCAGTATTTT. This encodes CASTRWGTSTDTQYF.

The chain uses TRBV7-9 and TRBJ1-1; 9 positions agree with TRBD1. The CDR3 contains 17 residues. The trim removed 4 bases at V and 3 bases at J, leaving 12 bases unmatched. Germline CDR1 reads SEHNR; CDR2 reads FQNEAQ (reference sequence). CDR3 coding DNA: TGTGCCAGCAGCTCGTACAGGGGGCGCAGTAGGGACACTGAAGCTTTCTTT. Amino acid sequence: CASSSYRGRSRDTEAFF.